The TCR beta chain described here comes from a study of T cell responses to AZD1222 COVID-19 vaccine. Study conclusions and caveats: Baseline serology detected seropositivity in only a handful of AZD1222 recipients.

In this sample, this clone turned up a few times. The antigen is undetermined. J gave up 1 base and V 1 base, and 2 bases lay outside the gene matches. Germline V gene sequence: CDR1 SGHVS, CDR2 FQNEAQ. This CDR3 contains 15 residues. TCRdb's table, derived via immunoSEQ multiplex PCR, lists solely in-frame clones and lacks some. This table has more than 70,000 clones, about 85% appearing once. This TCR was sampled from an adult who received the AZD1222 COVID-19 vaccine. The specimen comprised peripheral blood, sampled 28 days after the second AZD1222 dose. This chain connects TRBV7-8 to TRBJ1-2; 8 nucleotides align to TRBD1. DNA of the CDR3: TGTGCCAGCAGCTTAGGACAGGGGTATAACTATGGCTACACCTTC. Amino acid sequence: CASSLGQGYNYGYTF.